This T cell receptor beta chain comes out of a study of type 1 and type 2 diabetes patients. V shed 2 bases, J shed 7 bases, and the junction held 2 bases outside the gene matches. The CDR3 has 14 amino acids. Germline V gene lookup returns CDR1 LGHNA and CDR2 YNFKEQ. This clonotype has only one observation. PCR was run on genomic DNA. A primer set of 30 forward and 13 reverse primers amplified the CDR3. TCRdb fed the multiplex PCR reads into MiXCR, producing one record per CDR3 protein. The sample carries under 300,000 distinct CDR3 sequences, approximately 45% recorded once. The chain recombines TRBV4-2 with TRBJ2-1, with 10 nucleotides matching TRBD2. Specimen: peripheral blood mononuclear cells (PBMCs). The receptor's source is a man younger than 30 with type 2 diabetes. CDR3: CASSQSTSGNEQFF. CDR3 nucleotides: TGTGCCAGCAGCCAATCGACTAGCGGGAATGAGCAGTTCTTC.